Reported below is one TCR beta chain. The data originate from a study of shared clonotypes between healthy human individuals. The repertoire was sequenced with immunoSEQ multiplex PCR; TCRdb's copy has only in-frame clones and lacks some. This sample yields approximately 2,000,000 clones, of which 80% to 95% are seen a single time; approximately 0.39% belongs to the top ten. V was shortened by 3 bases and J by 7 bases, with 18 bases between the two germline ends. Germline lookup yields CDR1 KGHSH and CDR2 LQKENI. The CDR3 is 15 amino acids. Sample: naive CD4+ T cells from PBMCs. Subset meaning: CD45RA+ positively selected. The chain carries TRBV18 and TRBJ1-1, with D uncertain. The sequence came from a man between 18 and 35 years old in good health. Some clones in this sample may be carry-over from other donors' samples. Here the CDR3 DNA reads TGTGCCAGCTCACCTATACAGATGGGAACGCATGAAGCTTTCTTT. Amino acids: CASSPIQMGTHEAFF.